A selection of T cell receptor beta chains follows, all from one sample in a study of blood T cell repertoires in COVID-19. Produced via immunoSEQ multiplex PCR; TCRdb's table is partial and in-frame only. The data show under 200,000 clones, more than 60% seen once. The sample comprised peripheral blood. The receptors come from a man aged 65 to 79 with acute or convalescent COVID-19. Both conserved end residues are trimmed from each CDR3. Fields, in order: J gene, V gene, CDR3 protein.

J gene: TRBJ2-7; V gene: TRBV6-5; CDR3 protein: ASSPELTFSGEQY
J gene: TRBJ2-2; V gene: TRBV3-1/TRBV3-2; CDR3 protein: ASSQGRTNTGELF
J gene: TRBJ1-1; V gene: TRBV5-1; CDR3 protein: ASSREGQMNTEAF
J gene: TRBJ2-2; V gene: TRBV12-5; CDR3 protein: ASAEPGRNTGELF
J gene: TRBJ1-3; V gene: TRBV12-5; CDR3 protein: ASGSEGNTIY
J gene: TRBJ1-5; V gene: TRBV5-8; CDR3 protein: ASSTQGGQPQH
J gene: TRBJ2-3; V gene: TRBV5-1; CDR3 protein: ASSPLTSSKDTQY
J gene: TRBJ2-3; V gene: TRBV5-1; CDR3 protein: ASRENSGSTDTQY
J gene: TRBJ2-2; V gene: TRBV5-1; CDR3 protein: ASSLRFVAAMNTGELF
J gene: TRBJ2-1; V gene: TRBV7-6; CDR3 protein: ASSFAAGEQF
J gene: TRBJ1-5; V gene: TRBV28; CDR3 protein: ASSAAGSSQPQH
J gene: TRBJ2-3; V gene: TRBV6-2/TRBV6-3; CDR3 protein: ASSSSVATQY
J gene: TRBJ1-1; V gene: TRBV12-3/TRBV12-4; CDR3 protein: AGMRQGEAEAF
J gene: TRBJ1-2; V gene: TRBV6-5; CDR3 protein: ASSSGFSGGNYGYT
J gene: TRBJ2-7; V gene: TRBV14; CDR3 protein: ASSQGRDRVYEQY
J gene: TRBJ2-7; V gene: TRBV18; CDR3 protein: ASSFSGGAEAYEQY
J gene: TRBJ2-5; V gene: TRBV18; CDR3 protein: ASSPRVETQY
J gene: TRBJ2-1; V gene: TRBV7-2; CDR3 protein: ASSLGPGTGDNEQF
J gene: TRBJ2-1; V gene: TRBV10-3; CDR3 protein: AISAGAGGPDEQF
J gene: TRBJ1-2; V gene: TRBV6-5; CDR3 protein: ASRKPGQEPYGYT
J gene: TRBJ2-7; V gene: TRBV7-2; CDR3 protein: ASSSRLAGAFEQY
J gene: TRBJ1-2; V gene: TRBV18; CDR3 protein: ASSPLPGINYGYT